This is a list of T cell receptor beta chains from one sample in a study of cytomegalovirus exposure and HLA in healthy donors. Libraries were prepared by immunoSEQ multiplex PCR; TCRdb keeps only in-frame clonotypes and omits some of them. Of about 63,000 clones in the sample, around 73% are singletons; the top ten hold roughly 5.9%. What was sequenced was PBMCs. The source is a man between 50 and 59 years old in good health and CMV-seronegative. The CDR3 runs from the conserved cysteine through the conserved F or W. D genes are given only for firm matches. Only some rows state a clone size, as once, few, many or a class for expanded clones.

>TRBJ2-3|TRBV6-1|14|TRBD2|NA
CASGTSGVTDTQYF
TGTGCCAGTGGGACTAGCGGGGTCACAGATACGCAGTATTTT
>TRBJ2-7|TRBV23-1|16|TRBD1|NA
CASSLVRDRYSYEQYF
TGCGCCAGCAGTCTGGTCCGGGACAGATACTCCTACGAGCAGTACTTC
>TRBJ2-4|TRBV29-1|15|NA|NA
CSDLTGPKGKNIQYF
TGCAGCGACCTCACAGGTCCCAAAGGGAAAAACATTCAGTACTTC
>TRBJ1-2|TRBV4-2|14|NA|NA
CASSQGEQGYGYTF
TGTGCCAGCAGCCAAGGTGAACAGGGCTATGGCTACACCTTC
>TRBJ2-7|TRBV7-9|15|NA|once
CASSLGGTLTSEQYF
TGTGCCAGCAGCTTGGGTGGGACACTTACTTCCGAGCAGTACTTC
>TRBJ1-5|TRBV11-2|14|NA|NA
CASSLRGPGQPQHF
TGTGCCAGCAGCCTCAGGGGACCCGGGCAGCCCCAGCATTTT
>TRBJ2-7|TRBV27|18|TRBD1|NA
CASSSASMGPGQAYEQYF
TGTGCCAGCAGTTCCGCATCAATGGGTCCGGGACAGGCCTACGAGCAGTACTTC
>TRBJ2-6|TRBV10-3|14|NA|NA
CAIRAKPGANVLTF
TGTGCCATTCGCGCAAAACCTGGGGCCAACGTCCTGACTTTC
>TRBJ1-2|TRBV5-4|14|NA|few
CASRVTQGGGGYTF
TGTGCCAGCAGAGTAACACAGGGAGGGGGTGGCTACACCTTC
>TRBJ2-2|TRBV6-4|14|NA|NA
CASSDSPGAGELFF
TGTGCCAGCAGTGACTCCCCGGGTGCCGGGGAGCTGTTTTTT
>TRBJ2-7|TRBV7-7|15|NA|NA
CASSAGQQGLHEQYF
TGTGCTAGCAGCGCCGGCCAACAGGGCTTGCACGAGCAGTACTTC
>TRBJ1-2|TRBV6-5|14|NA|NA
CASKGPGDLRGYTF
TGTGCCTCTAAAGGGCCAGGGGACCTCCGTGGCTACACCTTC
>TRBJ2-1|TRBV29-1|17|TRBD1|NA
CSVVPMGTGVSYNEQFF
TGCAGCGTTGTCCCCATGGGGACAGGGGTATCCTACAATGAGCAGTTCTTC
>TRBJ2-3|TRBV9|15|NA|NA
CASSVRQEGTDTQYF
TGTGCCAGCAGCGTACGGCAGGAGGGGACAGATACGCAGTATTTT
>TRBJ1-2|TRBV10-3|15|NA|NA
CAISESINSFYGYTF
TGTGCCATCAGTGAGTCGATAAACAGTTTTTATGGCTACACCTTC
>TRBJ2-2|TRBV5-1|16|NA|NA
CASSSNREGSTGELFF
TGCGCCAGCAGCTCAAACAGGGAGGGGAGCACCGGGGAGCTGTTTTTT
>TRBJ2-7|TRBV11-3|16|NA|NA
CASSLVVAGRPYEQYF
TGTGCCAGCAGCTTAGTAGTGGCGGGGCGTCCCTACGAGCAGTACTTC
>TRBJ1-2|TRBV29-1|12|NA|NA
CSVKTGLGGYTF
TGCAGCGTGAAGACAGGCCTAGGAGGCTACACCTTC
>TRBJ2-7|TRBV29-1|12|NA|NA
CSVEGRSYEQYF
TGCAGCGTTGAAGGCAGGTCGTACGAGCAGTACTTC
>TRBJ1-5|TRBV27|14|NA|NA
CASAHGGGGQPQHF
TGTGCCAGCGCCCACGGGGGAGGCGGTCAGCCCCAGCATTTT
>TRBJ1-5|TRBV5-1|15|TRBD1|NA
CASSLAGAGGQPQHF
TGCGCCAGCAGCTTGGCCGGAGCAGGGGGTCAACCCCAGCATTTT
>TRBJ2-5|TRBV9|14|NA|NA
CASSVEQSQETQYF
TGTGCCAGCAGCGTAGAACAGTCCCAAGAGACCCAGTACTTC
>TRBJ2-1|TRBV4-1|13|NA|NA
CASTGGTYNEQFF
TGCGCCAGCACTGGGGGGACCTACAATGAGCAGTTCTTC
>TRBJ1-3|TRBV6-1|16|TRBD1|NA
CASSDLRGASGNTIYF
TGTGCCAGCAGTGATCTCAGGGGGGCCTCTGGAAACACCATATATTTT
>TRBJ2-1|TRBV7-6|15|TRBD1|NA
CASSFQDRGRNEQFF
TGTGCCAGCAGCTTCCAGGACAGGGGACGAAATGAGCAGTTCTTC
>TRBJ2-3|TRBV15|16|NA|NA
CATSGRTPLGGDTQYF
TGTGCCACCAGCGGCAGGACTCCCCTGGGGGGAGATACGCAGTATTTT
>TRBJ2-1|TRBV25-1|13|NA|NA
CASTGTRGYEQFF
TGTGCCAGCACCGGGACAAGGGGTTATGAGCAGTTCTTC
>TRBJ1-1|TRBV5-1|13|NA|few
CASSLAEGTEAFF
TGCGCCAGCAGCTTGGCCGAGGGCACTGAAGCTTTCTTT
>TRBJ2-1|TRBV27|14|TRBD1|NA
CASSYRGDYNEQFF
TGTGCCAGCAGTTACAGGGGGGACTACAATGAGCAGTTCTTC
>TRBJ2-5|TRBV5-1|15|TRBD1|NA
CASSVTGGYQETQYF
TGCGCCAGCAGCGTGACAGGGGGATACCAAGAGACCCAGTACTTC
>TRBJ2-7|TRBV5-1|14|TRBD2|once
CASSSSGNSYEQYF
TGCGCCAGCAGCTCCAGCGGGAACTCCTACGAGCAGTACTTC
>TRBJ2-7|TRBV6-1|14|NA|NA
CASSERGKSYEQYF
TGTGCCAGCAGTGAAAGGGGAAAGTCCTACGAGCAGTACTTC
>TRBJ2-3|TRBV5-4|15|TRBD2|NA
CASSGNGGWADTQYF
TGTGCCAGCAGCGGTAACGGGGGGTGGGCAGATACGCAGTATTTT
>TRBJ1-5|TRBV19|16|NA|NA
CASSSQGGPSNQPQHF
TGTGCCAGTAGTTCTCAGGGAGGTCCTAGCAATCAGCCCCAGCATTTT
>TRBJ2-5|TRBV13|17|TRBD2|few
CASSLEWISGGKETQYF
TGTGCCAGCAGCTTAGAATGGATTAGCGGGGGGAAAGAGACCCAGTACTTC
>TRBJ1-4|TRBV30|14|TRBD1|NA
CAWGQGALPEGLFF
TGTGCCTGGGGACAGGGGGCGCTTCCCGAGGGGCTGTTTTTT
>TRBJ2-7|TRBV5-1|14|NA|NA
CASSRDISSYEQYF
TGCGCCAGCAGCCGTGATATCAGCTCCTACGAGCAGTACTTC
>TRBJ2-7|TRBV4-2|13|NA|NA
CASSQGGGGEQYF
TGTGCCAGCAGCCAAGGAGGGGGGGGCGAGCAGTACTTC
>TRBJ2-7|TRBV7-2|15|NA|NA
CASSEDTAAFYEQYF
TGTGCCAGCAGCGAGGACACCGCGGCTTTTTACGAGCAGTACTTC
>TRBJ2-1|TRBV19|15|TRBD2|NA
CASSIVPGGSNEQFF
TGTGCCAGTAGTATCGTCCCGGGGGGGTCAAATGAGCAGTTCTTC
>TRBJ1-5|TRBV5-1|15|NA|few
CASSLVPDTVQPQHF
TGCGCCAGCAGCTTGGTACCGGACACGGTTCAGCCCCAGCATTTT
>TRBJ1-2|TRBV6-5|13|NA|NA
CASSYSMSGGYTF
TGTGCCAGCAGTTACTCGATGAGCGGGGGCTACACCTTC
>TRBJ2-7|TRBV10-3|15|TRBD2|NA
CAISPSGGSLPEQYF
TGTGCCATCAGTCCTAGCGGGGGCTCCCTCCCCGAGCAGTACTTC